This entry lists 17 T cell receptor beta chains sequenced from one sample in a study of T cell responses to AZD1222 COVID-19 vaccine. Sequencing was performed with immunoSEQ multiplex PCR; in TCRdb, only in-frame clones are kept and a portion is missing. The sample holds roughly 97,000 clones, over 85% seen once. Sequenced here: peripheral blood, sampled on day 0 of AZD1222 vaccination. These receptors were taken from an adult in good health.

Worth noting for this clone: This same CDR3 is encoded by further DNA sequences in the sample. The chain carries TRBV4-2 and TRBJ2-7, with D perhaps TRBD2 (5 bases). With 1 base removed from V and 3 bases from J, the gap between germline ends came to 7 bases. Germline-derived CDR1 and CDR2 are LGHNA and YNFKEQ. The CDR3 is 13 residues long. Here the CDR3 reads CASSQARDYEQYF. The CDR3 DNA sequence: TGTGCCAGCAGCCAAGCTCGGGACTACGAGCAGTACTTC.

V and J are TRBV27 and TRBJ2-3, with TRBD2 matching 7 bases. The trim removed 1 base at V and 1 base at J, leaving 5 bases unmatched. CDR1 is MNHEY, CDR2 SMNVEV, per germline (reference sequence). The CDR3 has 16 residues. The CDR3 DNA sequence: TGTGCCAGCAGTTTATTGGGGGGAGGGCGCACAGATACGCAGTATTTT. Protein sequence: CASSLLGGGRTDTQYF.

This clone has just one count. The V gene is TRBV6-2 or TRBV6-3, the J gene TRBJ1-2; TRBD1 might be the D (5 bases). Per germline, CDR1 MNHEY and CDR2 SVGEGT. V gave up 6 bases and J gave up 8 bases, with 10 bases separating them. The CDR3 extends over 11 amino acids. Here the CDR3 DNA reads TGTGCCAGCAGCCGCGGGGGAGGCTACACCTTC. Translation gives CASSRGGGYTF.

The chain uses TRBV6-5 and TRBJ1-1; D unclear. The CDR3 is 13 residues long. Looked up from germline, CDR1 is MNHEY and CDR2 is SVGAGI. V lost 0 bases to trimming and J lost 5 bases, with 7 bases between them. The CDR3 sequence: CASSYSRRTEAFF. CDR3 DNA sequence: TGTGCCAGCAGTTACTCTCGTAGGACTGAAGCTTTCTTT.

The rearrangement links TRBV5-5 to TRBJ2-2; D unclear. The CDR3 is 15 amino acids. V lost 4 bases, J lost 5 bases, and 15 bases lay in between. The germline gives CDR1 SGHKS, CDR2 YYEKEE (reference sequence). CDR3 region: CASSLSLGRTGELFF. CDR3 bases: TGTGCCAGCAGCCTAAGCCTAGGCAGAACCGGGGAGCTGTTTTTT.

Points on this clone: No DNA is shown, since the ends of the CDR3 on it are uncertain; the CDR3 is the one TCRdb lists. This chain connects TRBV21-1 to TRBJ1-3. TRBV21-1 represents a pseudogene. Including both end residues, the CDR3 is 13 amino acids long. This CDR3 is CASSWGTGNTIYF.

The chain joins TRBV6-1 to TRBJ2-5; 9 bases match TRBD2. V gave up 4 bases and J gave up 3 bases; unmatched junction bases: 0. CDR3 length equals 13 residues. CDR1 and CDR2 (germline): MNHNS, SASEGT. As DNA, the CDR3 is TGTGCCAGCAGTGTAGCGGGAGAAGAGACCCAGTACTTC. Its protein is CASSVAGEETQYF.

The sample holds one count of this clone. The gene calls are TRBV20-1 and TRBJ2-3, with D possibly being TRBD1 or TRBD2 (5 bases each). V lost 3 bases and J lost 4, with 8 bases in between. The CDR3 has 12 amino acids. Germline values: CDR1 DFQATT, CDR2 SNEGSKA (reference sequence). The CDR3, as DNA: TGCAGTGCTAGTGAGGGGTCAGATACGCAGTATTTT. It specifies CSASEGSDTQYF.

V gene TRBV5-1 combines with J gene TRBJ2-7, with TRBD1 matching over 7 bases. The CDR3 runs to 13 residues. The germline V gene encodes CDR1 SGHRS and CDR2 YFSETQ. The ends lost 7 bases at V and 5 bases at J; junction bases unmatched: 9. For the CDR3, the DNA is TGCGCCAGCGGACCGACAGGGATCGACGAGCAGTACTTC. Encoded protein: CASGPTGIDEQYF.

The genes are TRBV24-1 and TRBJ1-2, with 9 nucleotides matching TRBD1. The V segment lost 0 bases and the J segment 9 bases; nucleotides outside the gene matches: 4. The germline CDR1 and CDR2 sequences are KGHDR and SFDVKD. The CDR3 consists of 14 residues. Written as DNA, the CDR3 is TGTGCCACCAGTGATTTGGACAGGGGGACAAGCTACACCTTC. Its translation: CATSDLDRGTSYTF.

This clone is a singleton in its sample. V and J are TRBV12-3 or TRBV12-4 and TRBJ2-1; a possible D gene is TRBD2 (5 bases). CDR3 length: 13 amino acids. V lost 6 bases to trimming and J lost 5 bases, with 11 bases between them. In nucleotides, the CDR3 is TGTGCCAGCAGACGAGCGGCTAACAATGAGCAGTTCTTC. It is translated as CASRRAANNEQFF.

The J gene is TRBJ1-3, the V gene TRBV5-6, with no clear D. The CDR3 is 14 amino acids. V was trimmed by 3 bases and J by 5 bases, leaving 12 bases between them. The V gene's germline CDR1 is SGHDT and CDR2 YYEEEE. The CDR3 nucleotides are TGTGCCAGCAGCTGGAACAGCCGGAGAAACACCATATATTTT. Translation gives CASSWNSRRNTIYF.

The chain uses TRBV6-1 and TRBJ1-3, with a weak D call TRBD1 (5 bases). V was cut by 2 bases and J by 4 bases, with 18 bases left in between. The CDR3 consists of 17 residues. CDR1 MNHNS and CDR2 SASEGT come from the germline V gene. The CDR3 protein is CASSEFSSGARGNTIYF. DNA of the CDR3: TGTGCCAGCAGTGAATTCTCTTCTGGGGCCAGGGGAAACACCATATATTTT.

CDR3 sequence (DNA): TGCGCCAGCAGCTTGGCATCAGGCCCAATCTCTGGAAACACCATATATTTT. Translating gives CASSLASGPISGNTIYF. V is TRBV5-1 and J is TRBJ1-3; D gene unclear. The CDR3 contains 17 residues. V gave up 0 bases and J gave up 0 bases, with 13 bases separating them. CDR1 and CDR2 from the germline V gene are SGHRS and YFSETQ.

The chain employs TRBV1 and TRBJ1-5; the D call of TRBD1 is as the table states it, not checked on the DNA. TRBV1 is listed as a pseudogene. This CDR3 region has 15 residues. CDR3 region: CTSSQDRDSNQPQHF. CDR3 bases: TGCACCAGCAGCCAAGACAGGGATAGCAATCAGCCCCAGCATTTT.

CDR3 region: CASSVTSSPSSYNEQFF. In nucleotides, the CDR3 is TGTGCCAGCAGTGTAACTAGCAGTCCGAGCTCCTACAATGAGCAGTTCTTC. This chain connects TRBV2 to TRBJ2-1; possibly TRBD2 for D (6 bases). CDR1 and CDR2 from the germline V gene are SNHLY and FYNNEI. This CDR3 spans 17 amino acids. V lost 4 bases and J 0 bases, leaving 16 bases between the germline ends.

This chain uses TRBV14 with TRBJ2-3; TRBD2 matches 8 bases. The CDR3 is 16 residues long. The ends lost 3 bases at V and 5 bases at J; junction bases unmatched: 10. Germline V gene lookup returns CDR1 SGHDN and CDR2 FVKESK. DNA of the CDR3: TGTGCCAGCAGCCACCCGGGAGGGGGGCGGAGAGATACGCAGTATTTT. Its protein is CASSHPGGGRRDTQYF.